Included here is one T cell receptor (beta chain) sequence, with context. This entry belongs to a study of blood T cell repertoires in COVID-19. Study information: Samples taken during acute and convalescent COVID-19 were collected in the United States, Italy and Spain.

The CDR3 is 17 residues long. Germline CDR1 reads PRHDT; CDR2 reads FYEKMQ (reference sequence). V was clipped by 0 bases and J by 4 bases; unmatched bases: 7. Per the study methods: By means of reference gene primer amplification, nucleated cell counts were estimated. The method was immunoSEQ multiplex PCR; TCRdb's version includes in-frame clones alone and lacks a portion of them. That table furnishes V, J and clone size, whereas the DNA furnished D and trimming. The data show about 340,000 clones, about four fifths seen once. The sequence came from a man aged 25-45 years with active or convalescent COVID-19. Source material: peripheral blood. The chain has TRBV13 and TRBJ2-1; 9 bases are shared with TRBD2. CDR3 nucleotide sequence: TGTGCCAGCAGCTTAGGTCCTAGCGGGGCAAGATACAATGAGCAGTTCTTC. Protein product: CASSLGPSGARYNEQFF.